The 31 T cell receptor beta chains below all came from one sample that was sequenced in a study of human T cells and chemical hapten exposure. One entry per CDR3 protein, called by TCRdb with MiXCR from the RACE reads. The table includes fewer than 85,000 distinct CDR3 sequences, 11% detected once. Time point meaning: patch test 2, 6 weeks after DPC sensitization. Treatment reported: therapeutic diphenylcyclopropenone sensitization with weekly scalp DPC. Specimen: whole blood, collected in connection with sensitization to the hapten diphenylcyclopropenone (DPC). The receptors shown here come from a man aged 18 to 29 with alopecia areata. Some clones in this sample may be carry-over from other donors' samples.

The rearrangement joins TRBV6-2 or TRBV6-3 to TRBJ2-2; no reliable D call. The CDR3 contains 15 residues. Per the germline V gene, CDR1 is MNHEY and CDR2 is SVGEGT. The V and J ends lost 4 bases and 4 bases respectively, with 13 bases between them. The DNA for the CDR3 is TGTGCCAGCAGTTTTAGACATCTGAGCACCGGGGAGCTGTTTTTT. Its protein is CASSFRHLSTGELFF.

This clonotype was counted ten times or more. The CDR3 sequence: CASSQDYRGEQFF. CDR3 sequence (DNA): TGTGCCAGCAGCCAAGACTACCGGGGGGAGCAGTTCTTC. V is TRBV14 and J is TRBJ2-1, with D perhaps matching TRBD2 (6 bases). V lost 0 bases and J lost 10, with 10 bases in between. This CDR3 region has 13 residues. Germline CDR1 is SGHDN and CDR2 is FVKESK.

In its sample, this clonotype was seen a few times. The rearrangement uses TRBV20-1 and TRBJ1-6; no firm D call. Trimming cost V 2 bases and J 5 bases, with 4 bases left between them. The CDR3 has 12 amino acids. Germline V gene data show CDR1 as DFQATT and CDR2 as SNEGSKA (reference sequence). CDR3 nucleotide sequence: TGCAGTGCTAGAAATCATAATTCACCCCTCCACTTT. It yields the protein CSARNHNSPLHF.

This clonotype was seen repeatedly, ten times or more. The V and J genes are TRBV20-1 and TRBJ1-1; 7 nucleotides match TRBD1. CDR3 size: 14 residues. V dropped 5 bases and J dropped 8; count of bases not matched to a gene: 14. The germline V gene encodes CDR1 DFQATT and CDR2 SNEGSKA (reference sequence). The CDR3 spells CSAPRQGLKQEAFF. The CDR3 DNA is TGCAGTGCTCCTCGACAGGGACTTAAACAGGAAGCTTTCTTT.

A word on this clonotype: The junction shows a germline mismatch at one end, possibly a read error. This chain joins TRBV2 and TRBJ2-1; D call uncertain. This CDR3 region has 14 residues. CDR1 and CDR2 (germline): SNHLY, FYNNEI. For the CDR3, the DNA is TGTGCCAGCAGTCGCAGGAGCTCCTACAATGAGCAGCTCTTC. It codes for CASSRRSSYNEQLF.

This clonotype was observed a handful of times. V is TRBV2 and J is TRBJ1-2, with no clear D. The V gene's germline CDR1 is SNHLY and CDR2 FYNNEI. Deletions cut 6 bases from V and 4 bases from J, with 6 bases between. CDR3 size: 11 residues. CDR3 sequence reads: CASRESYGYTF. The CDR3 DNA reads TGTGCCAGCAGGGAGTCCTATGGCTACACCTTC.

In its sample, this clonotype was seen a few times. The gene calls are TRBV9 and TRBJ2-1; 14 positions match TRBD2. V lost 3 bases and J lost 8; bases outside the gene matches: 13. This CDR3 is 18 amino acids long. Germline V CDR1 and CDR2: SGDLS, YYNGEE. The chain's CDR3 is CASSDGLAGGSGTYEQFF. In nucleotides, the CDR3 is TGTGCCAGCAGCGACGGACTAGCGGGGGGCTCAGGAACCTATGAGCAGTTCTTC. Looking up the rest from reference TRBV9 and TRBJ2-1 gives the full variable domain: DSGVTQTPKHLITATGQRVTLRCSPRSGDLSVYWYQQSLDQGLQFLIQYYNGEERAKGNILERFSAQQFPDLHSELNLSSLELGDSALYFCASSDGLAGGSGTYEQFFGPGTRLTVL.

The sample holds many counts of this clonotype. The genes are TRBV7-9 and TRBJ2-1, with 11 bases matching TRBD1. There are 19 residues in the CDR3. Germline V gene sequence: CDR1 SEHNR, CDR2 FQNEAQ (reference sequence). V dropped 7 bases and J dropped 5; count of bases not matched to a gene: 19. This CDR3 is CASIPPSGQGAKWHNEQFF. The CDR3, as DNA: TGTGCCAGCATCCCCCCCTCCGGACAGGGGGCGAAATGGCACAATGAGCAGTTCTTC.

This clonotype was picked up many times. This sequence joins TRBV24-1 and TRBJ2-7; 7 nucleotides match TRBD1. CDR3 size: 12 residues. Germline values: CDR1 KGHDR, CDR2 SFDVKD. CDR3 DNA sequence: TGTGCCTCCAGACAGGGCGCAGGGGAGCAGTACGTC. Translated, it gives CASRQGAGEQYV.

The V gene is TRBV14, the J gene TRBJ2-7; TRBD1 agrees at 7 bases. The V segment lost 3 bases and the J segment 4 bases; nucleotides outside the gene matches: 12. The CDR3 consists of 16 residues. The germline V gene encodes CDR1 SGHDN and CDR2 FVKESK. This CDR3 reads CASSHYLTGSLYEQYF. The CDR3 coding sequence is TGTGCCAGCAGCCACTATCTGACAGGGAGCCTATACGAGCAGTACTTC. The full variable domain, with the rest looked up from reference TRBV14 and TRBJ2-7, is EAGVTQFPSHSVIEKGQTVTLRCDPISGHDNLYWYRRVMGKEIKFLLHFVKESKQDESGMPNNRFLAERTGGTYSTLKVQPAELEDSGVYFCASSHYLTGSLYEQYFGPGTRLTVT.

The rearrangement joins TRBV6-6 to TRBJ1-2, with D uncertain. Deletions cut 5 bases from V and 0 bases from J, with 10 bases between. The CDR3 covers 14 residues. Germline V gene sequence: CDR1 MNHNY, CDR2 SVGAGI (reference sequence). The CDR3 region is CASSTDLANYGYTF. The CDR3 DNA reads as TGTGCCAGCAGTACAGACTTAGCTAACTATGGCTACACCTTC.

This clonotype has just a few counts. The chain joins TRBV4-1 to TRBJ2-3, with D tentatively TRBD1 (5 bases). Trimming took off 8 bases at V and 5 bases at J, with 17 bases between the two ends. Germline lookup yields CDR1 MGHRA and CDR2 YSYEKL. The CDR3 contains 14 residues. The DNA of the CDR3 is TGCGCCAGCCTCGCCCCAGGGAAAGGAGATACGCAGTATTTT. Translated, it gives CASLAPGKGDTQYF.

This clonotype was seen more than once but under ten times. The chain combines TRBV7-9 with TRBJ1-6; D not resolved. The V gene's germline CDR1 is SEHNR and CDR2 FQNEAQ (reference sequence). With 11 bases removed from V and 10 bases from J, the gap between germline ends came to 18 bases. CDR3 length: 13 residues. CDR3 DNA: TGTGCCGGAACCGTGGGCGGCAGGTCACCCCTCCACTTT. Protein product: CAGTVGGRSPLHF.

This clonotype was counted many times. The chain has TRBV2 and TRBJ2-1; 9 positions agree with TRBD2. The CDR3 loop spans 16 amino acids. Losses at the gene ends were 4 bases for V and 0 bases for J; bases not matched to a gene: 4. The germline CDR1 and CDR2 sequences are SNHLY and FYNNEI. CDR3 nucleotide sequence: TGTGCCAGCAGTGTTAGGCGGGGGGGCTCCTACAATGAGCAGTTCTTC. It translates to CASSVRRGGSYNEQFF.

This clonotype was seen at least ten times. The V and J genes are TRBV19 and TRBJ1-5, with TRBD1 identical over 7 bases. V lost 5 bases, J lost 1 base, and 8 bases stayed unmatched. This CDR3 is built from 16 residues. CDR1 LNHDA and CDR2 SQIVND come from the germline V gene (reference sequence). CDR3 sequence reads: CASSVGLQGSNQPQHF. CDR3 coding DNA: TGTGCCAGTAGTGTCGGTCTACAGGGGAGCAATCAGCCCCAGCATTTT.

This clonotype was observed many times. DNA of the CDR3: TGTGCCAGCAGCCAAGAACGTGGAGGGGTGGAGACCCAGTACTTC. This sequence encodes CASSQERGGVETQYF. J is TRBJ2-5 and V is TRBV3-1; a possible D gene is TRBD2 (6 bases). CDR1 and CDR2 from the germline V gene are LGHDT and YNNKEL (reference sequence). Trimming pared 0 bases from V and 5 bases from J, leaving 13 bases between. The CDR3 has 15 residues.

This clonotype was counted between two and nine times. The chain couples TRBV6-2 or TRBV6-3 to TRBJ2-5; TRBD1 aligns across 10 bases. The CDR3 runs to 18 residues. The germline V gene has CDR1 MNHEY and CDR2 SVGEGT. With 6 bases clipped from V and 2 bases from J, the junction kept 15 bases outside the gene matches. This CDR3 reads CASRTDRGINRGQETQYF. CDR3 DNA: TGTGCCAGCAGGACGGACAGGGGGATTAATCGCGGGCAAGAGACCCAGTACTTC.

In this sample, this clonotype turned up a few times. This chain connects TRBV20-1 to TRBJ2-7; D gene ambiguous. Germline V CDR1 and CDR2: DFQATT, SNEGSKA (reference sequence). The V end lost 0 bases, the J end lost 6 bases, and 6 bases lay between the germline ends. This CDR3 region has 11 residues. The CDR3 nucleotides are TGCAGTGCTAGAGAGCCGGGCGAGCAGTACTTC. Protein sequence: CSAREPGEQYF.

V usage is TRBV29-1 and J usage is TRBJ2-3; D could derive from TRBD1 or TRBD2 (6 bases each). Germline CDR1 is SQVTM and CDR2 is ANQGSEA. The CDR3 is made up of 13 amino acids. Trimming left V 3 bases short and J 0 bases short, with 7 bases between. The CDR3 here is CSVDGGSTDTQYF. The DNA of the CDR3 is TGCAGCGTTGACGGGGGCAGCACAGATACGCAGTATTTT.

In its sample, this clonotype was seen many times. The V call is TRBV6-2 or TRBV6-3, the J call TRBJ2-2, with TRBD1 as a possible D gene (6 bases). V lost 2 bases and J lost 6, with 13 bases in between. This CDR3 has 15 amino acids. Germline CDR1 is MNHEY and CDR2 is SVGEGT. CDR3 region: CASSYGYREAGELFF. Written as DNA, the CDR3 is TGTGCCAGCAGTTACGGTTACAGGGAAGCCGGGGAGCTGTTTTTT.

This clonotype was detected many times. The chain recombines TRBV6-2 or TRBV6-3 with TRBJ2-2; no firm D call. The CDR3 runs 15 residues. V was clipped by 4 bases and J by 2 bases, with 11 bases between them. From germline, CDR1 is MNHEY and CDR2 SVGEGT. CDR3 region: CASSLVGENTGELFF. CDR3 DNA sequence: TGTGCCAGCAGTTTGGTCGGAGAAAACACCGGGGAGCTGTTTTTT.

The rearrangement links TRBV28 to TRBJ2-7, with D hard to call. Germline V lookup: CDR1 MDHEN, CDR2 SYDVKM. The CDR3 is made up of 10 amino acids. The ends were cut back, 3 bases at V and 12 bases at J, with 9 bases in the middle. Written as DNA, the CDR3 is TGTGCCAGCAGTTTTAAAGGCTTGTACTTC. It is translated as CASSFKGLYF.

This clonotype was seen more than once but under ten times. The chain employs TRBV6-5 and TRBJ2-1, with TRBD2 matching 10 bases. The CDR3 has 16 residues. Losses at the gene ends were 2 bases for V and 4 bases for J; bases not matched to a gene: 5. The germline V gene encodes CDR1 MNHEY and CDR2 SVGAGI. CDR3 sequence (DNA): TGTGCCAGCAGTTACCGGGCTAGCGGGGGATACAATGAGCAGTTCTTC. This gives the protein CASSYRASGGYNEQFF.

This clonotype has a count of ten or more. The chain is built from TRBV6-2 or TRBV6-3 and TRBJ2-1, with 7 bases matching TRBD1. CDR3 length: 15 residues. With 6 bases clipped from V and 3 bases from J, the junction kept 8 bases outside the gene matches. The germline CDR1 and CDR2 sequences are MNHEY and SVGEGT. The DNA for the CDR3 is TGTGCCAGCAGACTCCGGGACAGTAACTACAATGAGCAGTTCTTC. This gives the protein CASRLRDSNYNEQFF.

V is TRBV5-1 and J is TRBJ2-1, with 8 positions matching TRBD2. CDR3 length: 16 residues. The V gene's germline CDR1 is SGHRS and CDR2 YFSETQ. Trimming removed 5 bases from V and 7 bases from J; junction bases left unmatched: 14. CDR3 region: CASSSLSGDSGNEQFF. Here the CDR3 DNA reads TGCGCCAGCAGTTCCCTTAGCGGGGACTCCGGTAATGAGCAGTTCTTC.

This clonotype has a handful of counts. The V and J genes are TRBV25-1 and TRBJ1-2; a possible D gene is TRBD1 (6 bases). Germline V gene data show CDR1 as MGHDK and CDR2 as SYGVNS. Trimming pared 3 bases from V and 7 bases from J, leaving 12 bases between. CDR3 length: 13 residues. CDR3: CASSEAGAVGYTF. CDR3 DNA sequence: TGTGCCAGCAGTGAGGCGGGGGCCGTTGGCTACACCTTC.

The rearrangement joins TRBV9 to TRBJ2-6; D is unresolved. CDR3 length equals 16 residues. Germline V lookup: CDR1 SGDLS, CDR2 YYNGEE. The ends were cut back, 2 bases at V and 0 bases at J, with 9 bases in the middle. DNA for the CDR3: TGTGCCAGCAGCGTTGGCCGCCCCTCTGGGGCCAACGTCCTGACTTTC. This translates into CASSVGRPSGANVLTF.

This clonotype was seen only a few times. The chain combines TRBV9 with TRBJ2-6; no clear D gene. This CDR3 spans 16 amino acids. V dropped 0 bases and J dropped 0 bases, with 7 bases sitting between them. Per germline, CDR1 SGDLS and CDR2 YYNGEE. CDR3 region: CASSVGALSGANVLTF. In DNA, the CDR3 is TGTGCCAGCAGCGTAGGGGCACTCTCTGGGGCCAACGTCCTGACTTTC.

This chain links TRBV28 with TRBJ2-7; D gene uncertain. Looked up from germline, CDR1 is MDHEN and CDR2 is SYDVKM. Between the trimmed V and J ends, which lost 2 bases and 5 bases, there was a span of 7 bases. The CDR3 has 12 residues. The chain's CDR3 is CASSLLVDEQYF. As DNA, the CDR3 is TGTGCCAGCAGTTTACTGGTCGACGAGCAGTACTTC.

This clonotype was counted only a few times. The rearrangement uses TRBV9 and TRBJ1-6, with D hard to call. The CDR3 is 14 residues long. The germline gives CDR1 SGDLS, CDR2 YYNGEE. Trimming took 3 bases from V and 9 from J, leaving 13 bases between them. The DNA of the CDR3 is TGTGCCAGCAGCGATGTACAGAGCAGTTCACCCCTCCACTTT. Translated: CASSDVQSSSPLHF.

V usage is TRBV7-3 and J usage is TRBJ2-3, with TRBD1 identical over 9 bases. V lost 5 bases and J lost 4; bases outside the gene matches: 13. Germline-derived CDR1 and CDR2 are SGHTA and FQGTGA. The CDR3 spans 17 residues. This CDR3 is CASSLHPGQGIADTQYF. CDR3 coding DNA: TGTGCCAGCAGCCTCCACCCAGGACAGGGGATTGCAGATACGCAGTATTTT.